The 2 T cell receptor beta chains given below trace back to one sample, sequenced in a study of cytomegalovirus exposure and HLA in healthy donors. Amplification used 60 Vbeta primers and 13 Jbeta primers. TCRdb's table, derived via immunoSEQ multiplex PCR, lists solely in-frame clones and lacks some. The sample has 110,000 to 150,000 clones; over 75% are singletons. The sample taken for sequencing was PBMCs. The receptors derive from a woman between 50 and 59 years old in good health and CMV-seropositive.

This clone was picked up a small number of times. V usage is TRBV7-2 and J usage is TRBJ2-7; 10 nucleotides match TRBD2. Germline CDR1 is SGHTA and CDR2 is FQGNSA. J lost 1 base, V lost 5 bases, and 5 bases had no gene match. CDR3 length: 15 residues. CDR3 in amino acids: CASSPRTSGSYEQYF. The CDR3 region has the DNA TGTGCCAGCAGCCCCCGGACTAGCGGTTCCTACGAGCAGTACTTC.

This clone was counted a few times. V is TRBV7-3 and J is TRBJ2-7; D possibly corresponds to TRBD2 (6 bases). V was clipped by 6 bases and J by 6 bases, with 18 bases between them. Per germline, CDR1 SGHTA and CDR2 FQGTGA. This CDR3 has 14 amino acids. DNA for the CDR3: TGTGCCAGCAGTTATGACCCGACCGGGGGCGAGCAGTACTTC. Translation gives CASSYDPTGGEQYF.